The clone carrying this T cell receptor beta chain has just a few counts. What it recognizes is unknown. TCRdb's table, derived via immunoSEQ multiplex PCR, lists solely in-frame clones and lacks some. The sample carries over 50,000 clones, roughly 76% recorded once. The data were taken from a study of vaccination effects on CD4 cells after COVID-19. In germline, CDR1 is SGHVS, CDR2 FQNEAQ. The CDR3 spans 14 residues. Trimming stripped 5 bases from V and 7 bases from J, with 17 bases between. Viral peptide pool expansion of antigen-specific CD4+ T cells preceded sequencing in the ViraFEST assay. Subsequent to less than twelve days of culture, CD4+ T cells were isolated. Vaccine recipients, nucleocapsid antibody negative, had no prior SARS-CoV-2 infection.

The source was CD4+ T cells from PBMCs cultured with HCoV-229E spike peptides, collected before COVID-19 vaccination. This clonotype was sampled from a human donor who received a COVID-19 vaccine. This chain links TRBV7-8 with TRBJ1-2, with D perhaps matching TRBD1 (6 bases). In nucleotides, the CDR3 is TGTGCCAGCAGCCAGATGGGGGCTCAGATTGGCTACACCTTC. The encoded protein is CASSQMGAQIGYTF.